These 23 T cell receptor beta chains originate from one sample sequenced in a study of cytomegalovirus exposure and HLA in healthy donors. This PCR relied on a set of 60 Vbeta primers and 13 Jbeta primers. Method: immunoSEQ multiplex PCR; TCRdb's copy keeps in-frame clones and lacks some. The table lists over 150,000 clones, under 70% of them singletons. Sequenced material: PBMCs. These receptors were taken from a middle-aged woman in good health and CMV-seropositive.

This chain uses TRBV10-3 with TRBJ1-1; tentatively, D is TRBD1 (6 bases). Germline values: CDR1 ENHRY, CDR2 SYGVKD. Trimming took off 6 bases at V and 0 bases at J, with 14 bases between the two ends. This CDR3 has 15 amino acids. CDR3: CAIRVGGALNTEAFF. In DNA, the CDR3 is TGTGCCATCAGGGTGGGGGGGGCTTTGAACACTGAAGCTTTCTTT.

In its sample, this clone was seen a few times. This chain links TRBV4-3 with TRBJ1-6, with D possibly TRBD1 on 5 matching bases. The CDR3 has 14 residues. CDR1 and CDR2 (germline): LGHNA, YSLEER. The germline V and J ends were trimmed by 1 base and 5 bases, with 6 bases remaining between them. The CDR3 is CASSQVGHNSPLHF. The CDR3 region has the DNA TGCGCCAGCAGCCAAGTGGGGCATAATTCACCCCTCCACTTT.

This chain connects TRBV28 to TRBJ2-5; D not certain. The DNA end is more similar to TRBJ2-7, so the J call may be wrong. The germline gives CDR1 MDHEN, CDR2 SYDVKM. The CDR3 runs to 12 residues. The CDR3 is CASSLRRYEQYF. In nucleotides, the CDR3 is TGTGCCAGCAGTTTGAGGCGCTACGAGCAGTACTTC.

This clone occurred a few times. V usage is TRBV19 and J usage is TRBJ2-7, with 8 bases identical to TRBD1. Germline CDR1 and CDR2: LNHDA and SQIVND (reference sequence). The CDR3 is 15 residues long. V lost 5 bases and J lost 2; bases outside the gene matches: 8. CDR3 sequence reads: CASSGDDRGPYEQYF. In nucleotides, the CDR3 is TGTGCCAGTAGTGGAGATGACAGGGGCCCCTACGAGCAGTACTTC.

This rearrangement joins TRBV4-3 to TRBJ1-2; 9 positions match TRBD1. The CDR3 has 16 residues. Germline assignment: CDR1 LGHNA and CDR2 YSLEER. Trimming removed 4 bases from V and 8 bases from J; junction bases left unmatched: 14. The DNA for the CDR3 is TGCGCCAGCAGCCGTATAGGACAGGGGACCCGGAAGGGCTACACCTTC. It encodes CASSRIGQGTRKGYTF.

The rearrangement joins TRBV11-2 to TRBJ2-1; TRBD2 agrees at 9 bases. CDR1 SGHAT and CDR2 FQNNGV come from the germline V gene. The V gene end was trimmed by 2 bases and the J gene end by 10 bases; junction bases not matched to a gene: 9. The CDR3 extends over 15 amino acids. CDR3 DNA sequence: TGTGCCAGCAGCTTACCGGGACTAGCAATTCCGGAGCAGTTCTTC. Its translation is CASSLPGLAIPEQFF.

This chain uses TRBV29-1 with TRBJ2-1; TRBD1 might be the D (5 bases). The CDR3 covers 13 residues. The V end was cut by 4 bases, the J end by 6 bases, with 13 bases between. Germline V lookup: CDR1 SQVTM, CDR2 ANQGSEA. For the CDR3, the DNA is TGCAGCGTTGTTGTCAGGGTCCTCAATGAGCAGTTCTTC. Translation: CSVVVRVLNEQFF.

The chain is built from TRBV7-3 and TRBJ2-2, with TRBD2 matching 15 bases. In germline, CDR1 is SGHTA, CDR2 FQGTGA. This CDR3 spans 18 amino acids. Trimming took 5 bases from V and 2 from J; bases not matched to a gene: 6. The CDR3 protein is CASSPGTSGGLNTGELFF. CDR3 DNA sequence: TGTGCCAGCAGCCCCGGGACTAGCGGGGGGCTTAACACCGGGGAGCTGTTTTTT.

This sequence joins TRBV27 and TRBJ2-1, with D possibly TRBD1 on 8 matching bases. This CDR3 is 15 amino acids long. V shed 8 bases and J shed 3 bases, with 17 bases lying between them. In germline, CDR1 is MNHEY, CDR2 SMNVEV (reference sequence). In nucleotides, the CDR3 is TGTGCCAGCGTTTTCTACAGGGGGGGCTACAATGAGCAGTTCTTC. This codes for CASVFYRGGYNEQFF.

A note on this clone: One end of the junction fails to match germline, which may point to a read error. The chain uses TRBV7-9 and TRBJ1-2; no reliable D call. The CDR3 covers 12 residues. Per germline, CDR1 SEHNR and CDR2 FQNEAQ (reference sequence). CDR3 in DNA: TGTTCCAGCAGCTCAGATTACTATGGCTACACCTTC. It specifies CSSSSDYYGYTF. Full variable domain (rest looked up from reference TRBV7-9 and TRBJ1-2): DTGVSQNPRHKITKRGQNVTFRCDPISEHNRLYWYRQTLGQGPEFLTYFQNEAQLEKSRLLSDRFSAERPKGSFSTLEIQRTEQGDSAMYLCSSSSDYYGYTFGSGTRLTVV.

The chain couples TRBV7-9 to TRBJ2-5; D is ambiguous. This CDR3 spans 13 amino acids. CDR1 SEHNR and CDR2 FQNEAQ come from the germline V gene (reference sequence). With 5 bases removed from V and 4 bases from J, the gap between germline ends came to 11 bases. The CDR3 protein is CASSNSFGETQYF. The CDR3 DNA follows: TGTGCCAGCAGCAACTCATTCGGAGAGACCCAGTACTTC.

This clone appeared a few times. CDR3 DNA: TGCGCCAGCCACGACGGGGAGGCTGGGGCCAACGTCCTGACTTTC. As protein: CASHDGEAGANVLTF. The chain links TRBV5-1 to TRBJ2-6; weak D call: TRBD2 (6 bases). The V and J ends lost 7 bases and 2 bases respectively, with 13 bases between them. Germline CDR1 SGHRS, CDR2 YFSETQ. The CDR3 extends over 15 amino acids.

CDR3 amino acids: CASSDARVGYGYTF. For the CDR3, the DNA is TGTGCCAGCAGCGACGCACGGGTGGGCTATGGCTACACCTTC. The genes are TRBV5-4 and TRBJ1-2; D gene uncertain. The ends were cut back, 4 bases at V and 4 bases at J, with 14 bases in the middle. This CDR3 spans 14 amino acids. CDR1 is SGHNT, CDR2 YYREEE, per germline (reference sequence).

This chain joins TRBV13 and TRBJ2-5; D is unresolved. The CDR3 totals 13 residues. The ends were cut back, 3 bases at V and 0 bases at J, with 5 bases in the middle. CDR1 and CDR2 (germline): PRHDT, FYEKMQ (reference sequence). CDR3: CASSFRDQETQYF. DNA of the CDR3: TGTGCCAGCAGCTTCCGGGACCAAGAGACCCAGTACTTC.

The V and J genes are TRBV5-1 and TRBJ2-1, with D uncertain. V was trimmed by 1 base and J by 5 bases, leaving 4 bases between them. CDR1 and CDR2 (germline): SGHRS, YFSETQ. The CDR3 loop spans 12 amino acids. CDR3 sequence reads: CASSLTHNEQFF. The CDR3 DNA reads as TGCGCCAGCAGCTTGACACACAATGAGCAGTTCTTC.

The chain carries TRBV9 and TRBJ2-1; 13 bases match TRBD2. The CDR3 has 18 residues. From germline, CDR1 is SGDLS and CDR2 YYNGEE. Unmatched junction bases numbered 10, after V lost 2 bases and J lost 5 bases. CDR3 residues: CASSVSPAGTSGNNEQFF. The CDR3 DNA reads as TGTGCCAGCAGCGTCTCCCCCGCCGGGACTAGCGGGAACAATGAGCAGTTCTTC.

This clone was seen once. The CDR3 nucleotides are TGTGCCAGCAGTAACCGCCCCCGGGACAGTCTGTTCTTC. Translating it yields CASSNRPRDSLFF. This chain connects TRBV6-1 to TRBJ2-1, with 7 bases lining up with TRBD1. The length of the CDR3 is 13 residues. Per the germline V gene, CDR1 is MNHNS and CDR2 is SASEGT. The V gene end was trimmed by 5 bases and the J gene end by 15 bases; junction bases not matched to a gene: 13.

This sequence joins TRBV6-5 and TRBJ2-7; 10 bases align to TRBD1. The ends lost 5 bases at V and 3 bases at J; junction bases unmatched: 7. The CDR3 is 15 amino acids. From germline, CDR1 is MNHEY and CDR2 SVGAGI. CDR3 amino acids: CASSTPGTGVYEQYF. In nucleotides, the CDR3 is TGTGCCAGCAGTACCCCGGGGACAGGGGTCTACGAGCAGTACTTC.

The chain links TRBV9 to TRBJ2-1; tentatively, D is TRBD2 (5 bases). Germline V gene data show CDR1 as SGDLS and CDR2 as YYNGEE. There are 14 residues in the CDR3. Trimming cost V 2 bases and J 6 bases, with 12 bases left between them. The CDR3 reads CASSVDPRGNEQFF. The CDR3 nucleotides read TGTGCCAGCAGCGTGGACCCCCGGGGCAATGAGCAGTTCTTC.

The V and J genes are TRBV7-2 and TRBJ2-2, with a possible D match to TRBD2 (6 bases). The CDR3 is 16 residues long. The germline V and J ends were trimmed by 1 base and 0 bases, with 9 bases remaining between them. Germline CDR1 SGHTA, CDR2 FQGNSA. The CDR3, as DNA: TGTGCCAGCAGCTTAGGCGGGATCTCGAACACCGGGGAGCTGTTTTTT. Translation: CASSLGGISNTGELFF.

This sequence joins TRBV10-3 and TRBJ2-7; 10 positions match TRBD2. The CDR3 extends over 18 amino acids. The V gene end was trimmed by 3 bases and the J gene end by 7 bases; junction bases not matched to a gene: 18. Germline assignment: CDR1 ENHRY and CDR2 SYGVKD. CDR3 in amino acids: CAISDPTSTSGEQYEQYF. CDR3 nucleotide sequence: TGTGCCATCAGTGATCCGACAAGTACTAGCGGGGAGCAGTATGAGCAGTACTTC.

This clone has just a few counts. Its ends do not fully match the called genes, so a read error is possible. CDR3 bases: TGTGCCAGCACCACGGCGCGGACAGGGGCTGGCTACCCCTTC. The encoded protein is CASTTARTGAGYPF. The chain joins TRBV28 to TRBJ1-2; 9 bases are a match to TRBD1. The CDR3 length is 14 residues. CDR1 MDHEN and CDR2 SYDVKM come from the germline V gene.

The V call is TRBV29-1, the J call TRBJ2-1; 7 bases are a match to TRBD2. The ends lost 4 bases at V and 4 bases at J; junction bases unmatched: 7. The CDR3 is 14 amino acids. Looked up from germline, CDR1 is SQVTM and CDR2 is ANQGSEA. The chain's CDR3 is CSVVDGRTYNEQFF. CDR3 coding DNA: TGCAGCGTTGTCGACGGGAGGACTTACAATGAGCAGTTCTTC.